Following are 12 T cell receptor beta chains from one sample sequenced in a study of shared clonotypes between healthy human individuals. Data came from immunoSEQ multiplex PCR; TCRdb stores just in-frame clones and leaves some out. The sample consists of about a million clones, about 75% of them appearing once. Sequencing was performed on memory CD4+ T cells sorted from blood. The subset was: CD45RA-negative fraction. These receptors came from a man aged 18-30 years in good health.

The rearrangement links TRBV7-9 to TRBJ1-4; tentatively, D is TRBD1 (5 bases). Deletions cut 2 bases from V and 7 bases from J, with 11 bases between. Germline assignment: CDR1 SEHNR and CDR2 FQNEAQ (reference sequence). This CDR3 region has 14 residues. The CDR3 sequence is CASSLSGGTEKLFF. CDR3 sequence (DNA): TGTGCCAGCAGCTTATCTGGGGGAACTGAAAAACTGTTTTTT. The whole variable domain, remainder taken from reference TRBV7-9 and TRBJ1-4, is DTGVSQNPRHKITKRGQNVTFRCDPISEHNRLYWYRQTLGQGPEFLTYFQNEAQLEKSRLLSDRFSAERPKGSFSTLEIQRTEQGDSAMYLCASSLSGGTEKLFFGSGTQLSVL.

The CDR3 nucleotides read TGTGCCAGCAGCTTGGACCCGACTAGGGGTCTAGACAATGAGCAGTTCTTC. Its translation is CASSLDPTRGLDNEQFF. The rearrangement uses TRBV5-4 and TRBJ2-1, with D possibly matching TRBD2 (6 bases). CDR1 and CDR2 from the germline V gene are SGHNT and YYREEE (reference sequence). The CDR3 has 17 amino acids. Trimming stripped 0 bases from V and 5 bases from J, with 18 bases between.

The rearrangement uses TRBV18 and TRBJ2-1; D is uncertain. Per the germline V gene, CDR1 is KGHSH and CDR2 is LQKENI. Trimming cost V 0 bases and J 2 bases, with 11 bases left between them. The CDR3 extends over 16 amino acids. Written as DNA, the CDR3 is TGTGCCAGCTCACCACCCTCCCAGGCAACCTACAATGAGCAGTTCTTC. Translation gives CASSPPSQATYNEQFF. Filled out from reference TRBV18 and TRBJ2-1, the complete variable domain reads NAGVMQNPRHLVRRRGQEARLRCSPMKGHSHVYWYRQLPEEGLKFMVYLQKENIIDESGMPKERFSAEFPKEGPSILRIQQVVRGDSAAYFCASSPPSQATYNEQFFGPGTRLTVL.

This clone came up a few times. The chain carries TRBV28 and TRBJ2-7; D gene ambiguous. Trimming shortened V by 2 bases and J by 7 bases, and 9 bases separated the two germline ends. The CDR3 is made up of 12 amino acids. The germline CDR1 and CDR2 sequences are MDHEN and SYDVKM. CDR3 residues: CASSLIGREQYF. Here the CDR3 DNA reads TGTGCCAGCAGTTTAATCGGGCGGGAGCAGTACTTC.

Remarks on this clone: At the DNA level, this CDR3 is encoded by other sequences in the same sample as well. The rearrangement joins TRBV2 to TRBJ2-3; no definite D call. Germline lookup yields CDR1 SNHLY and CDR2 FYNNEI. The CDR3 loop spans 11 amino acids. The V end lost 9 bases, the J end lost 4 bases, and 8 bases lay between the germline ends. The CDR3 loop reads CASRISDTQYF. The CDR3 region has the DNA TGTGCCAGTAGAATTTCAGATACGCAGTATTTT.

Here the CDR3 reads CASSLSGDYGYTF. The CDR3 coding sequence is TGTGCCAGCAGTTTATCAGGAGACTATGGCTACACCTTC. The chain is built from TRBV27 and TRBJ1-2; D is undetermined. Germline V gene sequence: CDR1 MNHEY, CDR2 SMNVEV (reference sequence). The CDR3 loop spans 13 amino acids. The V end was cut by 0 bases, the J end by 3 bases, with 5 bases between.

The chain carries TRBV7-9 and TRBJ2-3; D ambiguous. The V end was cut by 11 bases, the J end by 8 bases, with 14 bases between. Germline V lookup: CDR1 SEHNR, CDR2 FQNEAQ (reference sequence). This CDR3 region has 11 residues. The CDR3 region is CAGQDAPTQYF. CDR3 nucleotides: TGTGCCGGCCAGGATGCCCCTACGCAGTATTTT.

The chain has TRBV7-9 and TRBJ2-1, with TRBD2 matching 7 bases. J was trimmed by 2 bases and V by 7 bases; bases with no gene match: 5. The CDR3 has 14 amino acids. Germline assignment: CDR1 SEHNR and CDR2 FQNEAQ (reference sequence). CDR3 loop: CASNSGTTYNEQFF. CDR3 DNA sequence: TGTGCCAGCAACAGCGGGACCACCTACAATGAGCAGTTCTTC.

This clone was found a few times. V is TRBV6-5 and J is TRBJ2-7; D is uncertain. The CDR3 is 11 residues long. V was cut by 6 bases and J by 6 bases, with 9 bases left in between. CDR1 is MNHEY, CDR2 SVGAGI, per germline. CDR3 loop: CASRTRLEQYF. The CDR3 nucleotides read TGTGCCAGCAGAACAAGGCTCGAGCAGTACTTC.

The chain is built from TRBV28 and TRBJ2-3; TRBD1 matches at 7 bases. Germline loops: CDR1 MDHEN, CDR2 SYDVKM. This CDR3 region has 17 residues. The V and J ends lost 2 bases and 3 bases, in that order; junction bases with no gene match: 11. CDR3 amino acids: CASSLGGRGLRTDTQYF. In DNA, the CDR3 is TGTGCCAGCAGTTTAGGGGGAAGGGGGCTACGGACAGATACGCAGTATTTT. The full variable domain, with the rest looked up from reference TRBV28 and TRBJ2-3, is DVKVTQSSRYLVKRTGEKVFLECVQDMDHENMFWYRQDPGLGLRLIYFSYDVKMKEKGDIPEGYSVSREKKERFSLILESASTNQTSMYLCASSLGGRGLRTDTQYFGPGTRLTVL.

CDR3 sequence (DNA): TGTGCCAGCGGGGGGATGGGCCAAGAGACCCAGTACTTC. Translation: CASGGMGQETQYF. The genes are TRBV6-6 and TRBJ2-5, with a weak D call TRBD2 (6 bases). V shed 8 bases and J shed 1 base, with 11 bases lying between them. The CDR3 loop spans 13 amino acids. Germline lookup yields CDR1 MNHNY and CDR2 SVGAGI (reference sequence).

The chain employs TRBV7-2 and TRBJ1-1; 10 positions agree with TRBD1. This CDR3 region has 15 residues. V lost 5 bases, J lost 6 bases, and 9 bases stayed unmatched. CDR1 is SGHTA and CDR2 is FQGNSA in the germline V gene. DNA of the CDR3: TGTGCCAGCAGCCTTAGACAGGGGGCGGAACCTGAAGCTTTCTTT. Residues: CASSLRQGAEPEAFF.